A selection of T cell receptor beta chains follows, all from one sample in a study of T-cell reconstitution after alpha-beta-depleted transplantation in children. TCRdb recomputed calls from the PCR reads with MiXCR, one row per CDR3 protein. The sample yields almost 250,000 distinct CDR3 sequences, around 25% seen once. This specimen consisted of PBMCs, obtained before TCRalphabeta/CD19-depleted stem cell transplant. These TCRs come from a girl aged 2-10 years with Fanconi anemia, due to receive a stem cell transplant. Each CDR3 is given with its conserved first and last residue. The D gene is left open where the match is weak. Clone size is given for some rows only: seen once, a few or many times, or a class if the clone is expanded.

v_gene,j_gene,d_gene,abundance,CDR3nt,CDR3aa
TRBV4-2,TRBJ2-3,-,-,TGTGCCAGCGAGACCGGCTATCCCAGGGATACGCAGTATTTT,CASETGYPRDTQYF
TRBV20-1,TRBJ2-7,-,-,TGCAGTGTTGGGGGGTTGTCCTACGAGCAGTACTTC,CSVGGLSYEQYF
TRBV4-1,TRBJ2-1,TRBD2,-,TGCGCCAGCAGCCCGGGGACTAGCGGGGCCACCTACAATGAGCAGTTCTTC,CASSPGTSGATYNEQFF
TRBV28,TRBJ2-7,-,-,TGTGCCAGCAGTTTATATCAGCTATACGAGCAGTACTTC,CASSLYQLYEQYF
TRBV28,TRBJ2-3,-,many,TGTGCCAGCACTCCAGGCACAAGCACAGATACGCAGTATTTT,CASTPGTSTDTQYF
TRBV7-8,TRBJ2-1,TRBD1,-,TGTGCCAGCAGCTTAATCCTCGGGACAGGCTACAATGAGCAGTTCTTC,CASSLILGTGYNEQFF
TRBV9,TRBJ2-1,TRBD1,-,TGTGCCAGCAGCGTAAGGGGGCGCGACAATGAGCAGTTCTTC,CASSVRGRDNEQFF
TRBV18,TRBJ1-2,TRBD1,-,TGTGCCAGCTCATCACAGGGGACCTATGGCTACACCTTC,CASSSQGTYGYTF
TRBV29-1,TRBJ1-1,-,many,TGCAGCGTTTCGACGGGTAACACTGAAGCTTTCTTT,CSVSTGNTEAFF
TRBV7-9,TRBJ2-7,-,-,TGTGCCAGCAGCTTGGATACCACCACTGCCTACGAGCAGTACTTC,CASSLDTTTAYEQYF
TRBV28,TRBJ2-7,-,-,TGTGCCAGCAGTTTGGCTATGGCGGGGCTATCCTACGAGCAGTACTTC,CASSLAMAGLSYEQYF
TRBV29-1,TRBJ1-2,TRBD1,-,TGCAGCGTTGAACTCGACTGGACAGGGAGGAGCTATGGCTACACCTTC,CSVELDWTGRSYGYTF
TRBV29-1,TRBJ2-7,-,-,TGCAGCGTTGAAGATCCGGACAAGGTAGGCTACGAGCAGTACTTC,CSVEDPDKVGYEQYF
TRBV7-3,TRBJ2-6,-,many,TGTGCCAGCAGCCCCGTAAACTCTGGGGCCAACGTCCTGACTTTC,CASSPVNSGANVLTF
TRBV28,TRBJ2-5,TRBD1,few,TGTGCCAGCAGTTTACGGGACAGCCAAGAGACCCAGTACTTC,CASSLRDSQETQYF
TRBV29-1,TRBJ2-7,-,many,TGCAGCGCCGCCGGTGCGTGGCCAGGGGTTTCGCACGAGCAGTACTTC,CSAAGAWPGVSHEQYF
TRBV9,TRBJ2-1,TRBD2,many,TGTGCCAGCAGCGTACGCGGGAGCCACAATGAGCAGTTCTTC,CASSVRGSHNEQFF
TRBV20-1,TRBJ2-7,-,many,TGCAGCGCCGGGGATAGCTACGAGCAGTACTTC,CSAGDSYEQYF